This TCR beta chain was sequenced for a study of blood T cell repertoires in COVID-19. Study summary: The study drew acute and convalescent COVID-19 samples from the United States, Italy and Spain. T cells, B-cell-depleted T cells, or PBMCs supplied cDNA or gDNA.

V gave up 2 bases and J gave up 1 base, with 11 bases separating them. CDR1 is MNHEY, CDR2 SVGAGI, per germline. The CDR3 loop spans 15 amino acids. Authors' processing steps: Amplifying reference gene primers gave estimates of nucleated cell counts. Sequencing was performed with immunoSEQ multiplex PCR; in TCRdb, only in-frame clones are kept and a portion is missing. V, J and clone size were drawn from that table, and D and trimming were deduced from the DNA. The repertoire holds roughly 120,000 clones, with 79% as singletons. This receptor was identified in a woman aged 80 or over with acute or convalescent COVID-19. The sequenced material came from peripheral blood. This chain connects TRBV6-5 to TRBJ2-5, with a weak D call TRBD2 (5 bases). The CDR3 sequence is CASSYEGRSQETQYF. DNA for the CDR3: TGTGCCAGCAGTTACGAGGGCCGGTCCCAAGAGACCCAGTACTTC.